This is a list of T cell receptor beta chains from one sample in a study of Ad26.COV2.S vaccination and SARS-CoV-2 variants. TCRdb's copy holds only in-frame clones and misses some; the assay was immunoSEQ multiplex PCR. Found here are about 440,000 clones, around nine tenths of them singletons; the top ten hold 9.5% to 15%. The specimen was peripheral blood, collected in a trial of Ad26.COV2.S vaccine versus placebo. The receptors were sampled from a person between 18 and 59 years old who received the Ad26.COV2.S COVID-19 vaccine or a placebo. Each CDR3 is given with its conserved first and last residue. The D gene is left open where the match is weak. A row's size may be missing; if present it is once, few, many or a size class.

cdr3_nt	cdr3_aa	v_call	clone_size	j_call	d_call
TGTGCCAGCAGTTTGGCGGGGGACCAGCCCCAGCATTTT	CASSLAGDQPQHF	TRBV28	NA	TRBJ1-5	NA
TGTGCCTGGAGTGAAGCGGGAGGGCCTCCAGATACGCAGTATTTT	CAWSEAGGPPDTQYF	TRBV30	once	TRBJ2-3	TRBD2
TGTGCCAGCAGCCAATCCGGACTAGCGGGAGGGTGGCAGTACTTC	CASSQSGLAGGWQYF	TRBV3-1/TRBV3-2	NA	TRBJ2-7	TRBD2
TGCAGCGTCATCGGAGGGTTCGGGGCCAACGTCCTGACTTTC	CSVIGGFGANVLTF	TRBV29-1	once	TRBJ2-6	NA
TGTGCCTGGAGTGCCTTGCGGACGGGCAACTATGGCTACACCTTC	CAWSALRTGNYGYTF	TRBV30	NA	TRBJ1-2	NA
TGTGCCTGGAGGGTTGGGGCCAACGTCCTGACTTTC	CAWRVGANVLTF	TRBV30	NA	TRBJ2-6	NA
TGTGCCAGCAGTGAGCCGGGACTAGCGGGAGTACCCTCCTACAATGAGCAGTTCTTC	CASSEPGLAGVPSYNEQFF	TRBV6-1	NA	TRBJ2-1	TRBD2
TGTGCCAGCAGCTTCAGCGGGAGGGCCCCCACCGGGGAGCTGTTTTTT	CASSFSGRAPTGELFF	TRBV7-3	NA	TRBJ2-2	TRBD2
TGTGCCTGGTCAGGACAGGGGGCTATTATAGGTGGCTACACCTTC	CAWSGQGAIIGGYTF	TRBV30	NA	TRBJ1-2	TRBD1
TGCGCCAGCACCAGCGGAGCCTCCTACGAGCAGTACTTC	CASTSGASYEQYF	TRBV5-1	NA	TRBJ2-7	NA
TGTGCCAGCAGCCTTGGGCCATCTCTTTTGAACACTGAAGCTTTCTTT	CASSLGPSLLNTEAFF	TRBV3-1/TRBV3-2	NA	TRBJ1-1	NA
TGTGCCAGCAGCTTAGGAATTGGGAGCACCTACGAGCAGTACTTC	CASSLGIGSTYEQYF	TRBV11-3	NA	TRBJ2-7	NA
TGTGCCAGCAGCCAGTACAGGGGCAATGGCTACACCTTC	CASSQYRGNGYTF	TRBV3-1/TRBV3-2	NA	TRBJ1-2	TRBD1
TGCGCCAGCAGCCCCACACAGGGCCGGAGGGGCTACACCTTC	CASSPTQGRRGYTF	TRBV4-3	NA	TRBJ1-2	NA